Listed below are T cell receptor beta chains from one sample, sequenced in a study of blood T cell repertoires in COVID-19. TCRdb's table, derived via immunoSEQ multiplex PCR, lists solely in-frame clones and lacks some. The sample yields hundreds of thousands of clones, about nine tenths seen once. Sequenced sample: peripheral blood. Receptors were obtained from a woman aged 18-29 years with acute or convalescent COVID-19. Each CDR3 is given with its conserved first and last residue. Fields, in order: clone size, D gene, V gene, J gene, CDR3 DNA, CDR3 protein. A D gene is named only where the DNA matches it firmly. The size field is filled for only some rows; it gives once, few, many or a size class.

>.|TRBD1|TRBV25-1|TRBJ1-3
TGTGCCAGCAGTGAATATATTCGGGACAGGGCGGGTGAAAACACCATATATTTT
CASSEYIRDRAGENTIYF
>few|.|TRBV12-3/TRBV12-4|TRBJ1-1
TGTGCCAGCAGAGAGTACAGGTTTGAAGCTTTCTTT
CASREYRFEAFF
>.|.|TRBV7-6|TRBJ1-6
TGTGCCAGCAGCTTGGCTTTTGCTGGTTCACCCCTCCACTTT
CASSLAFAGSPLHF
>.|.|TRBV7-9|TRBJ1-4
TGTGCCAGCAGCTTAATTGATGGGGAGAGGAATGAAAAACTGTTTTTT
CASSLIDGERNEKLFF
>.|.|TRBV4-1|TRBJ2-5
TGCGCCAGCAGCCAAGATTCGGGGGTTCTGGCGGAGGAGACCCAGTACTTC
CASSQDSGVLAEETQYF
>.|TRBD1|TRBV7-3|TRBJ2-7
TGTGCCAGCAGGTATACCGGGACAGCTGGCTACGAGCAGTACTTC
CASRYTGTAGYEQYF
>.|TRBD1|TRBV5-4|TRBJ2-6
TGTGCCAGCAACGCCAAGACAGGGTTGGGGGCCAACGTCCTGACTTTC
CASNAKTGLGANVLTF
>few|TRBD1|TRBV6-5|TRBJ1-2
TGTGCCAGCACCAAACAGGGGGCGCGGGGCTACACCTTC
CASTKQGARGYTF
>once|TRBD1|TRBV6-4|TRBJ1-1
TGTGCCAGCTTGGGGACAGGGGGTCGGTGGACTGAAGCTTTCTTT
CASLGTGGRWTEAFF
>.|.|TRBV7-9|TRBJ2-7
TGTGCCAGCAGCTTTGGTCCTCAGGGAATCCCCTACGAGCAGTACTTC
CASSFGPQGIPYEQYF
>.|TRBD1|TRBV29-1|TRBJ1-1
TGCAGCGCCCGGGACAGCCATTATTTTAACACTGAAGCTTTCTTT
CSARDSHYFNTEAFF
>.|.|TRBV24-1|TRBJ1-2
TGTGCCACCCAGCTCCGGGGGGACTATGGCTACACCTTC
CATQLRGDYGYTF
>.|.|TRBV2|TRBJ1-2
TGTGCCAGCATAGGGGTAGGGGGTGGCTACACCTTC
CASIGVGGGYTF
>once|.|TRBV27|TRBJ1-1
TGTGCCAGCAGTTTTTCCACAGGATGGAACACTGAAGCTTTCTTT
CASSFSTGWNTEAFF
>.|TRBD1|TRBV5-5|TRBJ1-3
TGTGCCAGCAGCCGTATGGGACAGGGGGTCTCTGGAAACACCATATATTTT
CASSRMGQGVSGNTIYF
>.|TRBD2|TRBV10-3|TRBJ2-7
TGTGCCTCCCAGGCAGGCGGGGGGGTCCAAGAGCAGTACTTC
CASQAGGGVQEQYF
>.|.|TRBV7-9|TRBJ1-5
TGTGCCAGCAGCTTAGCGAACCTCAGACAGCCCCAGCATTTT
CASSLANLRQPQHF
>.|.|TRBV7-2|TRBJ2-7
TGTGCCAGCAGCTTAGTCGAGGGCGGGTACGAGCAGTACTTC
CASSLVEGGYEQYF
>once|.|TRBV5-1|TRBJ2-5
TGCGCCAGCAGCCTGCAAGAGACCCAGTACTTC
CASSLQETQYF
>few|TRBD1|TRBV18|TRBJ1-4
TGTGCCAGCTCACCACGGCCTTCGAGTATGGGACAGAGAGCAACTAATGAAAAACTGTTTTTT
CASSPRPSSMGQRATNEKLFF
>once|.|TRBV9|TRBJ1-2
TGTGCCAGCAGCGTAGGGGGGGGACCCTATGGCTACACCTTC
CASSVGGGPYGYTF
>.|.|TRBV13|TRBJ2-2
TGTGCCAGCAGCTCCTTAACCGGGGAGCTGTTTTTT
CASSSLTGELFF
>.|TRBD1|TRBV15|TRBJ2-6
TGTGCCACCAGCCGCCTCAGGGGGTTAGGCCCTGGGGCCAACGTCCTGACTTTC
CATSRLRGLGPGANVLTF